This T cell receptor (beta chain) is from a study of cytomegalovirus exposure and HLA in healthy donors. 60 Vbeta and 13 Jbeta primers were used in PCR. Repertoires were generated with immunoSEQ multiplex PCR, while TCRdb's copy carries only in-frame clones and drops some. The table records around 100,000 clones, 60% to 70% of them present only once. This clone was picked up one time. Its target is not known. Study-level points and caveats: Rates of TCR association differed by HLA locus in a later analysis, with DRB1 highest and HLA-C lowest. Reports state that TCR beta sequences accurately predicted most subjects' HLA-A and HLA-B alleles.

From germline, CDR1 is MNHNS and CDR2 SASEGT. Deletions cut 10 bases from V and 1 base from J, with 10 bases between. This CDR3 spans 12 amino acids. The origin of this receptor is a woman aged 50 to 65 in good health and CMV-seronegative. Material for sequencing was PBMCs. The chain couples TRBV6-1 to TRBJ2-5; D is perhaps TRBD1 (5 bases). The CDR3 spells CATSRGQETQYF. The CDR3 DNA reads as TGTGCCACGTCTAGGGGCCAAGAGACCCAGTACTTC.